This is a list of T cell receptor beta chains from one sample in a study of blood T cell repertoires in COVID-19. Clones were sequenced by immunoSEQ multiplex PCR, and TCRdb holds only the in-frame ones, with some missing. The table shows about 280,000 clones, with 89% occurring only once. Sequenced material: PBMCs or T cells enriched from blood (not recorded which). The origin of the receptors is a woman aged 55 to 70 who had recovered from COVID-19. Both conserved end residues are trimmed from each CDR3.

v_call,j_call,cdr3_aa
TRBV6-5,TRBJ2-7,ASSYAYNRIHEQY
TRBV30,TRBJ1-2,AWSVEGVYGYT
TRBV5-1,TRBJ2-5,ASRVRQGAGQETQY
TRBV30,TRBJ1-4,AWTLKTGGNEKLF
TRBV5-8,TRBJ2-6,ASSSRGGDGANVLT
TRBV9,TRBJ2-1,ASSLGTFSSYNEQF
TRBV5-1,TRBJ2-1,ASSFSGRAVYNEQF
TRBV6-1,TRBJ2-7,ASSETPGQGFYEQY
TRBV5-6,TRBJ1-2,ASSPPSGINYGYT
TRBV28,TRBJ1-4,ASSTGQASEKLF
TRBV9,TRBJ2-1,ASSDRRGGTNEQF
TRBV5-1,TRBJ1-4,ASSSQGAQVEKLF
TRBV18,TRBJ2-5,ASSPRADREETQY
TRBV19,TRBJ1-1,ASSMTGGYTEAF
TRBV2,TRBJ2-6,ATLPGQGVSGANVLT
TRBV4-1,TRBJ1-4,ASSQEFQGSEKLF
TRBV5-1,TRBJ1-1,ASSLGDRWAEAF
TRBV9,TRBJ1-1,ASSARSRANTEAF
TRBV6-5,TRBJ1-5,ASISTNNQPQH
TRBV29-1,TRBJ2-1,SAGGSGVYNEQF
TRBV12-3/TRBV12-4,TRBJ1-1,ASTWRRDTEAF
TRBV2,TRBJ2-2,ASSEASQNTGELF
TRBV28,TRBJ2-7,ASSSLAGMNEQY
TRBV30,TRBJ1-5,AWSKQGWQPQH
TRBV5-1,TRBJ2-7,ASSQEPIYSYEQY
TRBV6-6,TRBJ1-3,ASSDRRYSGNTIY
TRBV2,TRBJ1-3,ASILDSGNTIY
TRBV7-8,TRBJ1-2,ASSPRTAVYGYT
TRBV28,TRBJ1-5,ASSSRDSGQPQH
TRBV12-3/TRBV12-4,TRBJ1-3,ASSLTGGNTIY
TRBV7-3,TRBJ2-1,ASSVSPGQGYNEQF
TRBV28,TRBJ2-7,ASSFQIAGRYEQY
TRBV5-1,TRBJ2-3,ASSLRTPTDTQY
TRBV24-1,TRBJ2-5,ATSADAGGWGTQY
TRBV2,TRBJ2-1,ATVAASYNEQF
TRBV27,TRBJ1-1,ASRTGTHTEAF
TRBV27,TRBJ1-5,ASSFRDQPQH
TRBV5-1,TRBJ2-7,ASSLEGAESYEQY
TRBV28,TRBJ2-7,ASSSRGMSYEQY
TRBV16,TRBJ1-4,ASSQRGPPPEKLF
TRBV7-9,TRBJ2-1,ASVDRRQF